The 20 T cell receptor beta chains in this list originate from one sample, sequenced in a study of identical twins. TCRdb independently ran MiXCR on the 5' RACE reads; one entry per CDR3 protein. This table has hundreds of thousands of distinct CDR3 sequences, 6% to 8.5% appearing once. In addition, the sample was reused for a study of yellow fever vaccine responses in identical twins.

Sequencing was carried out using CD8+ T cells sorted from blood. These receptor sequences come from a woman under 30 in good health.

This clonotype was recorded at least ten times. The chain combines TRBV15 with TRBJ2-1; 12 nucleotides match TRBD2. This CDR3 comprises 16 residues. Trimming removed 4 bases from V and 4 bases from J; junction bases left unmatched: 5. Germline V gene sequence: CDR1 LNHNV, CDR2 YYDKDF (reference sequence). The chain's CDR3 is CATSTRTSGTYNEQFF. In DNA, the CDR3 is TGTGCCACCAGCACTAGGACTAGCGGGACTTACAATGAGCAGTTCTTC.

This clonotype showed up many times. The genes are TRBV2 and TRBJ2-3; tentative D call: TRBD1 (5 bases). The ends were cut back, 3 bases at V and 0 bases at J, with 16 bases in the middle. Germline lookup yields CDR1 SNHLY and CDR2 FYNNEI. This CDR3 comprises 17 residues. CDR3 nucleotides: TGTGCCAGCAGTGACCCGCTTCAGGGTACTAGCACAGATACGCAGTATTTT. It is translated as CASSDPLQGTSTDTQYF.

This clonotype has just a few counts. The rearrangement joins TRBV12-3 or TRBV12-4 to TRBJ2-3, with 11 bases lining up with TRBD2. CDR3 length: 17 amino acids. As DNA, the CDR3 is TGTACCATCTGCGGGCTAGCGGGAGGCTCATCCACAGATACGCAGTATTTT. This codes for CTICGLAGGSSTDTQYF.

This clonotype was seen many times. CDR3 amino acids: CASSLWSGGRTDTQYF. Here the CDR3 DNA reads TGTGCCAGCAGCTTGTGGTCGGGAGGGCGGACAGATACGCAGTATTTT. The chain employs TRBV5-5 and TRBJ2-3; 8 nucleotides line up with TRBD2. V trimming: 1 base; J trimming: 3 bases; junction bases outside the gene matches: 7. CDR3 size: 16 residues. Per germline, CDR1 SGHKS and CDR2 YYEKEE (reference sequence).

CDR3 DNA: TGTGCCAGCAGCCTGGGACAGGGAGGCTGGGACGAGCAGTACTTC. It encodes CASSLGQGGWDEQYF. The chain has TRBV7-9 and TRBJ2-7, with 9 bases that match TRBD1. The CDR3 consists of 15 residues. Trimming removed 5 bases from V and 5 bases from J; junction bases left unmatched: 10. Germline values: CDR1 SEHNR, CDR2 FQNEAQ (reference sequence). Full variable domain (missing parts from reference TRBV7-9 and TRBJ2-7): DTGVSQNPRHKITKRGQNVTFRCDPISEHNRLYWYRQTLGQGPEFLTYFQNEAQLEKSRLLSDRFSAERPKGSFSTLEIQRTEQGDSAMYLCASSLGQGGWDEQYFGPGTRLTVT.

This clonotype was seen a few times. The rearrangement uses TRBV12-3 or TRBV12-4 and TRBJ1-6; D unresolved. The germline V and J ends were trimmed by 3 bases and 9 bases, with 12 bases remaining between them. This CDR3 is built from 14 residues. CDR3 amino acids: CASSFSVGSSPLHF. CDR3 nucleotides: TGTGCCAGCAGTTTCAGCGTTGGGTCTTCACCCCTCCACTTT.

This clonotype was counted ten times or more. The chain recombines TRBV4-1 with TRBJ1-1; D gene uncertain. This CDR3 is 14 amino acids long. The germline CDR1 and CDR2 sequences are MGHRA and YSYEKL. The V end lost 0 bases, the J end lost 1 base, and 6 bases lay between the germline ends. Here the CDR3 reads CASSQDNWNTEAFF. The CDR3 nucleotides are TGCGCCAGCAGCCAAGATAACTGGAACACTGAAGCTTTCTTT.

This chain connects TRBV28 to TRBJ2-3, with 11 bases aligning to TRBD1. The junction had 5 bases not matched to a gene; V was cut back by 5 bases and J by 4 bases. Germline loops: CDR1 MDHEN, CDR2 SYDVKM. CDR3 length: 15 residues. CDR3 sequence: CASSPGQGDPDTQYF. Written as DNA, the CDR3 is TGTGCCAGCAGTCCGGGACAGGGGGATCCAGATACGCAGTATTTT.

This clonotype was found many times. The chain is built from TRBV12-3 or TRBV12-4 and TRBJ1-5, with D perhaps matching TRBD1 (6 bases). This CDR3 has 13 residues. With 6 bases removed from V and 5 bases from J, the gap between germline ends came to 11 bases. The chain's CDR3 is CASRREGDQPQHF. Written as DNA, the CDR3 is TGTGCCAGCAGGAGGGAGGGGGATCAGCCCCAGCATTTT.

This clonotype was observed at least ten times. The chain joins TRBV25-1 to TRBJ2-2, with TRBD1 matching over 10 bases. Germline V gene sequence: CDR1 MGHDK, CDR2 SYGVNS. CDR3 length: 17 residues. The V gene end was trimmed by 2 bases and the J gene end by 0 bases; junction bases not matched to a gene: 3. CDR3 protein: CASSEGTGAPNTGELFF. CDR3 nucleotide sequence: TGTGCCAGCAGTGAAGGGACAGGGGCCCCGAACACCGGGGAGCTGTTTTTT.

In this sample, this clonotype turned up a few times. V and J are TRBV29-1 and TRBJ2-7, with D hard to call. Germline V gene lookup returns CDR1 SQVTM and CDR2 ANQGSEA. Trimming removed 4 bases at V and 3 bases at J, with 10 bases between. The CDR3 covers 12 residues. The CDR3 here is CSVALEDYEQYF. The CDR3 coding sequence is TGCAGCGTTGCCCTAGAGGACTACGAGCAGTACTTC.

This clonotype showed up many times. V usage is TRBV12-3 or TRBV12-4 and J usage is TRBJ2-3; 9 nucleotides agree with TRBD1. This CDR3 comprises 14 residues. Trimming cost V 6 bases and J 2 bases; bases outside gene matches: 3. The DNA for the CDR3 is TGTGCCAGCAGCCGGGACAGGGTCACAGATACGCAGTATTTT. Its protein is CASSRDRVTDTQYF.

The chain combines TRBV6-1 with TRBJ2-7; TRBD2 matches 7 bases. The germline V gene encodes CDR1 MNHNS and CDR2 SASEGT. The CDR3 consists of 13 residues. V was pared by 5 bases and J by 5 bases, with 6 bases of the junction left unmatched. The CDR3 region has the DNA TGTGCCAGCAGTCGGGGGGAGGGCCACGAGCAGTACTTC. As protein: CASSRGEGHEQYF.

The chain recombines TRBV12-5 with TRBJ2-2; D gene uncertain. The germline CDR1 and CDR2 sequences are LGHNT and FRNRAP. V gave up 2 bases and J gave up 6 bases, with 7 bases separating them. The CDR3 loop spans 13 amino acids. CDR3 bases: TGTGCTAGTGGTTTGAGGGATGCCGGGGAGCTGTTTTTT. The encoded protein is CASGLRDAGELFF. The whole variable domain, filled in from reference TRBV12-5 and TRBJ2-2, reads DARVTQTPRHKVTEMGQEVTMRCQPILGHNTVFWYRQTMMQGLELLAYFRNRAPLDDSGMPKDRFSAEMPDATLATLKIQPSEPRDSAVYFCASGLRDAGELFFGEGSRLTVL.

This chain links TRBV13 with TRBJ2-3; 7 bases line up with TRBD2. The CDR3 has 17 amino acids. Per the germline V gene, CDR1 is PRHDT and CDR2 is FYEKMQ (reference sequence). Losses at the gene ends were 5 bases for V and 1 base for J; bases not matched to a gene: 12. The DNA of the CDR3 is TGTGCCAGCAGCCTATACCGGGACTACCTACGCACAGATACGCAGTATTTT. Protein product: CASSLYRDYLRTDTQYF.

This clonotype was observed many times. This chain connects TRBV7-9 to TRBJ2-4; possibly TRBD1 for D (5 bases). V dropped 4 bases and J dropped 7 bases, with 14 bases sitting between them. Per the germline V gene, CDR1 is SEHNR and CDR2 is FQNEAQ (reference sequence). CDR3 length equals 14 residues. The chain's CDR3 is CASSSQDYENIQYF. CDR3 coding DNA: TGTGCCAGCAGCTCACAGGATTATGAGAACATTCAGTACTTC.

CDR3 bases: TGTGCCAGCACCGGGACAGGGGGCTCTGGGGCCAACGTCCTGACTTTC. Translating gives CASTGTGGSGANVLTF. The gene calls are TRBV6-1 and TRBJ2-6; 11 bases are shared with TRBD1. With 7 bases clipped from V and 0 bases from J, the junction kept 2 bases outside the gene matches. CDR3 length: 16 residues. Per germline, CDR1 MNHNS and CDR2 SASEGT.

The V call is TRBV28, the J call TRBJ1-1; D call uncertain. V was clipped by 6 bases and J by 7 bases, with 18 bases between them. The CDR3 has 14 residues. CDR1 MDHEN and CDR2 SYDVKM come from the germline V gene. The DNA for the CDR3 is TGTGCCAGCAGAAAAACCCATCGAGACCATGAAGCTTTCTTT. Protein sequence: CASRKTHRDHEAFF.

This CDR3 reads CAISESSRDHSYNEQFF. DNA for the CDR3: TGTGCCATCAGTGAGTCAAGTAGGGACCATTCCTACAATGAGCAGTTCTTC. The rearrangement uses TRBV10-3 and TRBJ2-1, with D perhaps TRBD1 or TRBD2 (5 bases each). V lost 0 bases, J lost 1 base, and 13 bases lay in between. The length of the CDR3 is 17 residues. CDR1 and CDR2 (germline): ENHRY, SYGVKD.

The rearrangement uses TRBV6-4 and TRBJ1-2; no clear D gene. V dropped 3 bases and J dropped 2 bases, with 7 bases sitting between them. Per the germline V gene, CDR1 is MRHNA and CDR2 is SNTAGT. CDR3 size: 13 residues. This CDR3 is CASSESGNYGYTF. The CDR3 nucleotides are TGTGCCAGCAGTGAGTCAGGAAACTATGGCTACACCTTC.